A selection of T cell receptor beta chains follows, all from one sample in a study of Ad26.COV2.S vaccination and SARS-CoV-2 variants. TCRdb's copy holds only in-frame clones and misses some; the assay was immunoSEQ multiplex PCR. Here the sample spans about 330,000 clones, roughly nine tenths being singletons. The sample in question was peripheral blood, obtained in a trial of Ad26.COV2.S vaccine versus placebo. Receptor source: a person between 18 and 59 years old who received the Ad26.COV2.S COVID-19 vaccine or a placebo. The CDR3 runs from the conserved cysteine through the conserved F or W. D genes are given only for firm matches. Clone size is shown for a subset of rows, as once, few, many or a class of expanded clone.

D,J,size,V,CDR3,DNA
TRBD1,TRBJ1-2,once,TRBV13,CASSLGRGPYYGYTF,TGTGCCAGCAGCTTAGGAAGGGGGCCGTACTATGGCTACACCTTC
-,TRBJ1-1,few,TRBV25-1,CASRGRGLSTEAFF,TGTGCCAGCAGGGGCAGGGGCTTGAGTACTGAAGCTTTCTTT
-,TRBJ1-1,-,TRBV7-9,CASSPMGTLGTEAFF,TGTGCCAGCAGCCCCATGGGGACCTTAGGGACTGAAGCTTTCTTT
TRBD1,TRBJ1-5,-,TRBV28,CASTDGQGLSQPQHF,TGTGCCAGCACCGATGGACAGGGCTTAAGTCAGCCCCAGCATTTT
-,TRBJ1-2,-,TRBV2,CARQGISGYTF,TGTGCCAGACAGGGAATCTCGGGCTACACCTTC
-,TRBJ2-1,-,TRBV4-3,CASSQEGPGVEDDEQFF,TGCGCCAGCAGCCAAGAGGGCCCGGGAGTAGAGGACGATGAGCAGTTCTTC
-,TRBJ1-5,-,TRBV5-6,CASSLYLQTEEPQHF,TGTGCCAGCAGCTTGTATTTACAGACCGAAGAGCCCCAGCATTTT
TRBD2,TRBJ2-1,-,TRBV30,CAGGELAGDHNEQFF,TGTGCCGGCGGGGAGCTAGCGGGGGACCACAATGAGCAGTTCTTC
-,TRBJ1-5,-,TRBV15,CATSTPVGGGRDQPQHF,TGTGCCACCAGCACCCCGGTGGGTGGCGGTCGGGACCAGCCCCAGCATTTT
TRBD2,TRBJ2-3,-,TRBV5-1,CASSPTTSGATDTQYF,TGCGCCAGCAGCCCGACAACTAGCGGAGCCACAGATACGCAGTATTTT
TRBD1,TRBJ1-5,-,TRBV6-2/TRBV6-3,CASSSDRGNQPQHF,TGTGCCAGCAGTTCGGACAGGGGCAATCAGCCCCAGCATTTT
-,TRBJ2-2,-,TRBV6-6,CASTQGESNTGELFF,TGTGCCAGCACCCAAGGGGAATCGAACACCGGGGAGCTGTTTTTT
-,TRBJ1-6,few,TRBV28,CASSFRRGELHF,TGTGCCAGCAGTTTTAGGAGGGGCGAACTCCACTTT
-,TRBJ1-5,few,TRBV7-9,CASSPTAVGRRDNQPQHF,TGTGCCAGCAGCCCAACGGCCGTGGGGCGGCGGGACAATCAGCCCCAGCATTTT
-,TRBJ1-2,-,TRBV16,CASSDLEGTGYTF,TGTGCCAGCAGCGACCTCGAGGGCACTGGCTACACCTTC
TRBD2,TRBJ2-1,-,TRBV11-2,CASSDGLAGGREQFF,TGTGCCAGCAGCGATGGGTTAGCGGGGGGCCGAGAGCAGTTCTTC
-,TRBJ1-6,few,TRBV6-5,CASSYSSTDYSPLHF,TGTGCCAGCAGTTACTCGTCGACAGATTATTCACCCCTCCACTTT
TRBD1,TRBJ1-5,few,TRBV11-2,CASSLAGGSNQPQHF,TGTGCCAGCAGCTTAGCAGGGGGGAGCAATCAGCCCCAGCATTTT
TRBD1,TRBJ2-2,few,TRBV2,CASYPRDRLNTGELFF,TGTGCCAGTTACCCCCGGGACAGATTAAACACCGGGGAGCTGTTTTTT
-,TRBJ1-3,-,TRBV5-6,CASSLAEIGNTIYF,TGTGCCAGCAGCTTGGCAGAAATTGGAAACACCATATATTTT
-,TRBJ1-5,-,TRBV28,CASRWEQGYQPQHF,TGTGCCAGCAGATGGGAACAGGGCTATCAGCCCCAGCATTTT
-,TRBJ1-2,-,TRBV6-6,CASSQQARGYTF,TGTGCCAGCAGTCAACAGGCGCGCGGCTACACCTTC
TRBD1,TRBJ1-2,-,TRBV19,CASSTTGGVSYGYTF,TGTGCCAGTAGTACCACAGGGGGCGTATCCTATGGCTACACCTTC
TRBD1,TRBJ1-4,-,TRBV6-6,CASRGFEDRANEKLFF,TGTGCCAGCAGGGGGTTCGAGGACAGGGCTAATGAAAAACTGTTTTTT
-,TRBJ1-1,-,TRBV7-2,CASSFAGVATEAFF,TGTGCCAGCAGCTTCGCGGGGGTGGCCACTGAAGCTTTCTTT
-,TRBJ2-4,-,TRBV6-5,CASSYSGIFKNIQYF,TGTGCCAGCAGTTACTCAGGGATATTCAAAAACATTCAGTACTTC
-,TRBJ2-3,-,TRBV6-2/TRBV6-3,CASSAEDFMGDTQYF,TGTGCCAGCAGCGCTGAGGACTTTATGGGGGATACGCAGTATTTT
-,TRBJ2-3,-,TRBV14,CASSPLEDGTDTQYF,TGTGCCAGCAGCCCACTAGAGGACGGCACAGATACGCAGTATTTT
-,TRBJ1-2,-,TRBV5-6,CASSSYSRAPGYTF,TGTGCCAGCAGCTCCTACTCCAGGGCTCCCGGCTACACCTTC
TRBD2,TRBJ2-1,-,TRBV19,CASSIVGGVSEQFF,TGTGCCAGTAGTATAGTGGGAGGGGTCAGTGAGCAGTTCTTC
-,TRBJ2-3,-,TRBV10-3,CAISESITDTQYF,TGTGCCATCAGTGAGTCGATCACAGATACGCAGTATTTT
-,TRBJ2-7,once,TRBV5-1,CASTSGTTVPYEQYF,TGCGCCAGCACGTCCGGGACAACCGTTCCCTACGAGCAGTACTTC
-,TRBJ1-1,-,TRBV7-9,CASSLYANTEAFF,TGTGCCAGCAGCCTATACGCGAACACTGAAGCTTTCTTT
-,TRBJ1-4,-,TRBV2,CASSEQGLGNEKLFF,TGTGCCAGCAGTGAACAGGGACTGGGGAATGAAAAACTGTTTTTT
-,TRBJ1-5,-,TRBV19,CASSIDPRGNQPQHF,TGTGCCAGTAGTATAGATCCCAGGGGAAATCAGCCCCAGCATTTT
-,TRBJ2-3,once,TRBV24-1,CATQSSLEDTQYF,TGTGCCACCCAGAGCAGCCTCGAGGATACGCAGTATTTT
-,TRBJ1-1,-,TRBV4-2,CASSQDRQIYTEAFF,TGTGCCAGCAGCCAAGATCGTCAGATCTACACTGAAGCTTTCTTT
-,TRBJ1-3,-,TRBV27,CASRVGGSGNTIYF,TGTGCCAGCAGGGTGGGGGGGTCTGGAAACACCATATATTTT
-,TRBJ1-6,-,TRBV7-2,CASSNQGYNSPLHF,TGTGCCAGCAGCAACCAAGGGTATAATTCACCCCTCCACTTT
TRBD1,TRBJ1-1,-,TRBV10-3,CATISNLGQGKITEAFF,TGTGCCACCATCTCCAACTTAGGACAGGGTAAAATTACTGAAGCTTTCTTT
-,TRBJ1-2,-,TRBV6-4,CASSDGGGDGYTF,TGTGCCAGCAGTGACGGAGGGGGGGATGGCTACACCTTC
-,TRBJ1-2,-,TRBV15,CATSRTQGELVGGYTF,TGTGCCACCAGCAGAACGCAGGGAGAGTTGGTTGGTGGCTACACCTTC
TRBD2,TRBJ2-5,-,TRBV12-5,CASGFRAGGETQYF,TGTGCTAGTGGTTTCAGGGCGGGGGGGGAGACCCAGTACTTC
-,TRBJ2-2,-,TRBV6-2/TRBV6-3,CASGPPITGELFF,TGTGCCAGCGGCCCCCCCATCACCGGGGAGCTGTTTTTT
TRBD1,TRBJ2-5,-,TRBV5-4,CASSLWGQQETQYF,TGTGCCAGCAGCTTGTGGGGACAGCAAGAGACCCAGTACTTC
-,TRBJ1-5,few,TRBV18,CASSPGQGSNQPQHF,TGTGCCAGCTCCCCGGGTCAGGGTAGTAATCAGCCCCAGCATTTT
TRBD1,TRBJ1-3,-,TRBV7-9,CASSPDRNRNTIYF,TGTGCCAGCAGCCCGGACAGGAACCGAAACACCATATATTTT
-,TRBJ2-3,-,TRBV25-1,CASSARVGYTQYF,TGTGCCAGCAGTGCTCGAGTTGGATATACGCAGTATTTT
-,TRBJ1-2,-,TRBV29-1,CSVESVGSQDYGYTF,TGCAGCGTTGAATCTGTCGGTTCCCAGGACTATGGCTACACCTTC
-,TRBJ1-4,-,TRBV6-5,CASSHDRRDNEKLFF,TGTGCCAGCAGCCATGACAGGAGAGATAATGAAAAACTGTTTTTT
TRBD2,TRBJ2-1,-,TRBV14,CASSHGASGRRGAYNEQFF,TGTGCCAGCAGCCACGGGGCTAGCGGGAGGAGGGGGGCCTACAATGAGCAGTTCTTC
TRBD1,TRBJ1-4,once,TRBV4-3,CASSQGTGDYEKLFF,TGCGCCAGCAGCCAAGGGACAGGGGATTACGAAAAACTGTTTTTT
-,TRBJ2-1,few,TRBV2,CASSVDGRGNEQFF,TGTGCCAGCAGTGTCGATGGCCGAGGTAATGAGCAGTTCTTC
-,TRBJ1-5,-,TRBV9,CASSGGAGQPQHF,TGTGCCAGCAGCGGAGGGGCGGGCCAGCCCCAGCATTTT
TRBD2,TRBJ2-1,-,TRBV15,CATSRDWGTSGRFGEQFF,TGTGCCACCAGCAGAGATTGGGGGACTAGCGGGAGGTTTGGTGAGCAGTTCTTC